These 20 T cell receptor beta chains came from one sample sequenced in a study of shared clonotypes between healthy human individuals. Sequencing was performed with immunoSEQ multiplex PCR; in TCRdb, only in-frame clones are kept and a portion is missing. Among fewer than 600,000 clones, 60% to 80% were seen once, and the ten largest hold around 11%. The specimen sequenced was PBMCs. These receptors were taken from a woman in her thirties or forties in good health. Some clones in this sample may be carry-over from other donors' samples.

The chain recombines TRBV10-3 with TRBJ1-2; 10 bases align to TRBD1. After removal of 11 bases from V and 7 bases from J, the junction contained 7 bases not matched to a gene. From germline, CDR1 is ENHRY and CDR2 SYGVKD. This CDR3 region has 12 residues. As DNA, the CDR3 is TGTGCCTTAGGGACAGGGGACGGTGGCTACACCTTC. Its translation is CALGTGDGGYTF.

The chain employs TRBV30 and TRBJ2-7; 8 positions agree with TRBD2. The CDR3 loop spans 13 amino acids. Germline lookup yields CDR1 GTSNPN and CDR2 SVGIG (reference sequence). The junction had 3 bases not matched to a gene; V was cut back by 5 bases and J by 0 bases. CDR3 in DNA: TGTGCCTGGGGTAGCGGGGCCTCCTACGAGCAGTACTTC. This gives the protein CAWGSGASYEQYF.

CDR3 residues: CASTGGNTPLEQYF. CDR3 nucleotide sequence: TGTGCCAGCACCGGGGGCAACACGCCTCTTGAGCAGTACTTC. The J gene is TRBJ2-7, the V gene TRBV7-2; D may match TRBD1 or TRBD2 (6 bases each). Germline lookup yields CDR1 SGHTA and CDR2 FQGNSA. Trimming left V 7 bases short and J 7 bases short, with 20 bases between. The CDR3 length is 14 residues.

Worth noting for this clone: This likely stems from a read error, as it lies one base from a far larger clone. This sample includes further DNA sequences coding for the same CDR3. The chain uses TRBV29-1 and TRBJ1-3, with TRBD1 identical over 9 bases. Germline V CDR1 and CDR2: SQVTM, ANQGSEA. The CDR3 is made up of 15 amino acids. CDR3 sequence reads: CSVDLGQGFGNTIYF. In DNA form, the CDR3 reads TGCAGCGTTGACCTCGGACAGGGGTTTGGAAATACCATATATTTT.

This clone was observed once. This chain connects TRBV29-1 to TRBJ2-7; tentatively, D is TRBD1 or TRBD2 (6 bases each). Between the trimmed V and J ends, which lost 4 bases and 5 bases, there was a span of 18 bases. From germline, CDR1 is SQVTM and CDR2 ANQGSEA. The CDR3 runs to 14 residues. The CDR3 reads CSVGGRGGLHEQYF. The CDR3 DNA follows: TGCAGCGTTGGGGGCAGGGGAGGTTTGCACGAGCAGTACTTC.

V and J are TRBV9 and TRBJ2-7; D perhaps matches TRBD2 (5 bases). Germline-derived CDR1 and CDR2 are SGDLS and YYNGEE. V lost 0 bases, J lost 7 bases, and 23 bases lay in between. The CDR3 has 17 amino acids. In DNA form, the CDR3 reads TGTGCCAGCAGCGTAGATCCCGGCCTCGGGATCTCTGGAGAGCAGTACTTC. It is translated as CASSVDPGLGISGEQYF.

The chain recombines TRBV6-5 with TRBJ2-1, with 9 bases aligning to TRBD2. Looked up from germline, CDR1 is MNHEY and CDR2 is SVGAGI. CDR3 size: 15 residues. V was clipped by 2 bases and J by 6 bases; unmatched bases: 5. CDR3 nucleotide sequence: TGTGCCAGCAGTTACCGTCGGACTAGCGCCAATGAGCAGTTCTTC. This codes for CASSYRRTSANEQFF.

The chain recombines TRBV13 with TRBJ2-7; 7 nucleotides align to TRBD2. Germline values: CDR1 PRHDT, CDR2 FYEKMQ (reference sequence). Unmatched junction bases numbered 6, after V lost 0 bases and J lost 4 bases. The CDR3 contains 15 residues. CDR3 DNA sequence: TGTGCCAGCAGCTTAGGCGGCGGGAGAGGTTACGAGCAGTACTTC. Protein sequence: CASSLGGGRGYEQYF.

This chain connects TRBV30 to TRBJ2-5; D might be TRBD2 (5 bases). The CDR3 consists of 16 residues. Trimming left V 6 bases short and J 5 bases short, with 25 bases between. Germline V gives CDR1 GTSNPN, CDR2 SVGIG (reference sequence). The DNA of the CDR3 is TGTGCCTGTGACGCATGGAGGATCATCGTCGACGAGACCCAGTACTTC. It codes for CACDAWRIIVDETQYF.

The chain recombines TRBV29-1 with TRBJ1-1, with TRBD1 as a possible D gene (5 bases). This CDR3 comprises 13 residues. The V end was cut by 1 base, the J end by 3 bases, with 9 bases between. Germline V gene data show CDR1 as SQVTM and CDR2 as ANQGSEA. The CDR3: CSVEVMGDTEAFF. DNA of the CDR3: TGCAGCGTTGAAGTGATGGGGGACACTGAAGCTTTCTTT.

The gene calls are TRBV4-3 and TRBJ2-2, with D unresolved. V gave up 1 base and J gave up 3 bases, with 12 bases separating them. The germline V gene encodes CDR1 LGHNA and CDR2 YSLEER. This CDR3 comprises 16 residues. The CDR3 region has the DNA TGCGCCAGCAGCCAAGTCAGCCCGTCGGACACCGGGGAGCTGTTTTTT. Protein product: CASSQVSPSDTGELFF.

The V gene is TRBV9, the J gene TRBJ2-1; 7 nucleotides align to TRBD1. The J segment lost 3 bases and the V segment lost 0 bases, leaving 3 bases of the junction unmatched. The CDR3 sequence is 15 residues long. CDR1 and CDR2 from the germline V gene are SGDLS and YYNGEE. Here the CDR3 reads CASSVVWDSYNEQFF. The CDR3 coding sequence is TGTGCCAGCAGCGTAGTGTGGGACAGCTACAATGAGCAGTTCTTC.

This clone has a single count. CDR3 bases: TGTGCCAGCAGCTTAGAGGCAGGGGGTGAGCAGTTCTTC. It is translated as CASSLEAGGEQFF. The rearrangement joins TRBV11-2 to TRBJ2-1; 7 bases match TRBD1. J gave up 9 bases and V 0 bases, and 2 bases lay outside the gene matches. The germline gives CDR1 SGHAT, CDR2 FQNNGV. The CDR3 spans 13 residues.

The chain links TRBV6-5 to TRBJ2-2; D is unresolved. The CDR3 totals 13 residues. Trimming stripped 7 bases from V and 1 base from J, with 7 bases between. Germline V CDR1 and CDR2: MNHEY, SVGAGI. The DNA of the CDR3 is TGTGCCAGCATCTCGCGGAACACCGGGGAGCTGTTTTTT. Its translation: CASISRNTGELFF.

The CDR3 nucleotides read TGTGCCAGCAGCTTTCCTAGCGGCTACACAGATACGCAGTATTTT. This gives the protein CASSFPSGYTDTQYF. The chain has TRBV5-6 and TRBJ2-3; TRBD2 matches 7 bases. Germline V gene lookup returns CDR1 SGHDT and CDR2 YYEEEE. Trimming at V came to 2 bases and at J to 2 bases, leaving 5 bases not matched to a gene. CDR3 length: 15 amino acids.

The rearrangement uses TRBV5-1 and TRBJ2-7; 7 bases agree with TRBD1. Germline trimming cut 4 bases from V and 5 bases from J; bases unmatched to any gene: 9. Germline CDR1 and CDR2: SGHRS and YFSETQ. The CDR3 is made up of 14 amino acids. The CDR3 DNA is TGCGCCAGCAGCCCGACAGGGTCCCACAACGAGCAGTACTTC. Its protein is CASSPTGSHNEQYF.

The rearrangement joins TRBV6-1 to TRBJ2-5, with D perhaps matching TRBD1 (5 bases). Per germline, CDR1 MNHNS and CDR2 SASEGT. The germline V and J ends were trimmed by 2 bases and 2 bases, with 6 bases remaining between them. The CDR3 sequence is 13 residues long. Here the CDR3 DNA reads TGTGCCAGCAGTGAAACAGGACAAGAGACCCAGTACTTC. Amino acids: CASSETGQETQYF.

V and J are TRBV6-4 and TRBJ1-5; no reliable D call. V dropped 6 bases and J dropped 0 bases, with 12 bases sitting between them. From germline, CDR1 is MRHNA and CDR2 SNTAGT. The CDR3 is 15 amino acids. CDR3: CASRVDPFSNQPQHF. In DNA form, the CDR3 reads TGTGCCAGCAGAGTAGATCCTTTTAGCAATCAGCCCCAGCATTTT.

V usage is TRBV7-9 and J usage is TRBJ2-7; no firm D call. With 5 bases removed from V and 6 bases from J, the gap between germline ends came to 14 bases. Germline CDR1 reads SEHNR; CDR2 reads FQNEAQ (reference sequence). The CDR3 is made up of 13 amino acids. CDR3 residues: CASSPKGTLEQYF. DNA of the CDR3: TGTGCCAGCAGCCCCAAGGGCACCCTCGAGCAGTACTTC.

This chain links TRBV28 with TRBJ2-2; 9 bases fit TRBD1. V dropped 5 bases and J dropped 6; count of bases not matched to a gene: 13. Germline CDR1 reads MDHEN; CDR2 reads SYDVKM. The CDR3 length is 17 residues. The CDR3 sequence: CASSPPFGTGFSGELFF. The CDR3 nucleotides read TGTGCCAGCAGTCCGCCATTCGGGACAGGGTTTTCCGGGGAGCTGTTTTTT.